This T cell receptor (beta chain) was identified in a study of T cell repertoires in cytomegalovirus infection. The wider study: It can be stated that public TCR beta signatures indicated CMV infection as well as a matching HLA type.

Note on this clonotype: Antigen: not known.

TCRdb reprocessed the reads via MiXCR and lists one record per CDR3 protein. The sample records 70,000 or so distinct CDR3 sequences, about 30% being singletons. Germline lookup yields CDR1 SEHNR and CDR2 FQNEAQ (reference sequence). V was trimmed by 4 bases and J by 5 bases, leaving 11 bases between them. The CDR3 extends over 14 amino acids. The chain links TRBV7-9 to TRBJ2-2; D unresolved. This TCR was recovered from a human donor in good health (CMV status not recorded). Some clones in this sample may be carry-over from other donors' samples. The source was CD8+ T cells from cultured PBMCs, collected from culture after CMV antigen stimulation. The CDR3 spells CASSSGARTGELFF. The CDR3 DNA reads TGTGCCAGCAGCTCCGGAGCTCGGACCGGGGAGCTGTTTTTT.